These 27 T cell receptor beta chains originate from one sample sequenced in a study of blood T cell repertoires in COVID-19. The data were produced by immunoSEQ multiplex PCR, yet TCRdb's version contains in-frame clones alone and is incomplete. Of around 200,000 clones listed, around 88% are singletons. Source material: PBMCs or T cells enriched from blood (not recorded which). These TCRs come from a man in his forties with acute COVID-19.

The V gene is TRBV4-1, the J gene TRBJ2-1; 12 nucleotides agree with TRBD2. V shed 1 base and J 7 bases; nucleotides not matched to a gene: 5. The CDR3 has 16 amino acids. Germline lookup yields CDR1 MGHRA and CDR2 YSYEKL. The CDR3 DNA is TGCGCCAGCAGCCAAGCTCCTAGCGGGAGGGGGAATGAGCAGTTCTTC. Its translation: CASSQAPSGRGNEQFF.

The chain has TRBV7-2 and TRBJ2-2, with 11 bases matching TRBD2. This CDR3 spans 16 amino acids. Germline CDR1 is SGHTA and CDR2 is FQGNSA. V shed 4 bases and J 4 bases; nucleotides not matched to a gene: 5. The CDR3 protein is CASSSITSGGTGELFF. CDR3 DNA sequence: TGTGCCAGCAGCTCCATTACTAGCGGGGGCACCGGGGAGCTGTTTTTT. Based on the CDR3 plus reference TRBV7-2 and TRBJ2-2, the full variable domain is GAGVSQSPSNKVTEKGKDVELRCDPISGHTALYWYRQSLGQGLEFLIYFQGNSAPDKSGLPSDRFSAERTGGSVSTLTIQRTQQEDSAVYLCASSSITSGGTGELFFGEGSRLTVL.

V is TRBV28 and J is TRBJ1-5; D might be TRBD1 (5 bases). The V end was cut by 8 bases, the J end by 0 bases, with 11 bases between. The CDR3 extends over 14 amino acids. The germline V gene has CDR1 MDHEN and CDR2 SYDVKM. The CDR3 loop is CASLAGNSNQPQHF. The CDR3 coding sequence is TGTGCCAGCTTGGCAGGGAATAGCAATCAGCCCCAGCATTTT.

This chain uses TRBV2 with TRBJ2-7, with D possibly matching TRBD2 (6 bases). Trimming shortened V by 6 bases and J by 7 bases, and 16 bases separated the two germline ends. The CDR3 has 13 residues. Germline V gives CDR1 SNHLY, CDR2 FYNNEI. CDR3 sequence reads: CASSPQLEGEQYF. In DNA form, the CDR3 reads TGTGCCAGCAGCCCCCAATTGGAGGGGGAGCAGTACTTC.

CDR3 in amino acids: CASSPLREGTDTQYF. As DNA, the CDR3 is TGTGCCAGCTCACCACTGCGGGAGGGCACAGATACGCAGTATTTT. This chain uses TRBV18 with TRBJ2-3; TRBD2 matches 8 bases. The V gene's germline CDR1 is KGHSH and CDR2 LQKENI. V dropped 1 base and J dropped 1; count of bases not matched to a gene: 1. The CDR3 consists of 15 residues.

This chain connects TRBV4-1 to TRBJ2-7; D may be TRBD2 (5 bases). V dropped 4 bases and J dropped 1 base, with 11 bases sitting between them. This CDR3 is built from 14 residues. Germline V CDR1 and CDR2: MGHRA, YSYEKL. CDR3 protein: CASSPAGNSYEQYF. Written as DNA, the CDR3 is TGCGCCAGCAGCCCCGCCGGGAATTCCTACGAGCAGTACTTC.

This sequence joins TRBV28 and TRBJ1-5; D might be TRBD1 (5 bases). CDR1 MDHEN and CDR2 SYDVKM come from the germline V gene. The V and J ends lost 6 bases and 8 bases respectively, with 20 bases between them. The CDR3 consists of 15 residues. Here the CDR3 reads CASSYRTPGLKPQHF. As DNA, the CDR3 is TGTGCCAGCAGCTACAGGACACCAGGGTTGAAGCCCCAGCATTTT.

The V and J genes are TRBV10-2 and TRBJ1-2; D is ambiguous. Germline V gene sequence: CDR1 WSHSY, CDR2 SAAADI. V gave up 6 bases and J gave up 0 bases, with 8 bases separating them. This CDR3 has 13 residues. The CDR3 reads CASRAEPNYGYTF. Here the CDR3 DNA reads TGCGCCAGCAGGGCGGAACCTAACTATGGCTACACCTTC.

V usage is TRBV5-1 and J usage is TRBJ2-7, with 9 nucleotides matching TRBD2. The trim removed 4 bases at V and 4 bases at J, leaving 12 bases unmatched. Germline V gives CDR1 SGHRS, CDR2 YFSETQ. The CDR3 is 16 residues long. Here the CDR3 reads CASSDPLSGRQYEQYF. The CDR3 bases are TGCGCCAGCAGCGACCCCCTTAGCGGGAGACAGTACGAGCAGTACTTC.

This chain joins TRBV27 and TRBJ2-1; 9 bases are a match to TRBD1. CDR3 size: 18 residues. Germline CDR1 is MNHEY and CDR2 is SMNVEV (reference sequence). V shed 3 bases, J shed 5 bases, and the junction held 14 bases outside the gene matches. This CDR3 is CASSFFLPGQGWDNEQFF. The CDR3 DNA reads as TGTGCCAGCAGTTTCTTTCTCCCGGGACAGGGATGGGACAATGAGCAGTTCTTC.

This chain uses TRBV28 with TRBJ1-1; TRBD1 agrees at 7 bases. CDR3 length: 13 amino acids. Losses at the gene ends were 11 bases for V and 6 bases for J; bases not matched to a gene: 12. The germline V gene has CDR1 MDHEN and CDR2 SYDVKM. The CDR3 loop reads CAGRTGTVAEAFF. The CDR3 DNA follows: TGTGCCGGTCGAACAGGGACAGTAGCTGAAGCTTTCTTT. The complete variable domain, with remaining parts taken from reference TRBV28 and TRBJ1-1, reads DVKVTQSSRYLVKRTGEKVFLECVQDMDHENMFWYRQDPGLGLRLIYFSYDVKMKEKGDIPEGYSVSREKKERFSLILESASTNQTSMYLCAGRTGTVAEAFFGQGTRLTVV.

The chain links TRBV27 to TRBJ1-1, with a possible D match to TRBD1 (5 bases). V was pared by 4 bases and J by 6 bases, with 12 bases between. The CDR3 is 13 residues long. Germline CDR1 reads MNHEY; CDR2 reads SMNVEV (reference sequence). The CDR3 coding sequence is TGTGCCAGCAGTTCGGGGGGTGTCGCTGAAGCTTTCTTT. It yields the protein CASSSGGVAEAFF.

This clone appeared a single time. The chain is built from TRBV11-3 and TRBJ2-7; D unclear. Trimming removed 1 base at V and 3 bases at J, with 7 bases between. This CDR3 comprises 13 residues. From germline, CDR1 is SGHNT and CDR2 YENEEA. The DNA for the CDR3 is TGTGCCAGCAGCTTAGGGCTGAACTACGAGCAGTACTTC. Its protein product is CASSLGLNYEQYF.

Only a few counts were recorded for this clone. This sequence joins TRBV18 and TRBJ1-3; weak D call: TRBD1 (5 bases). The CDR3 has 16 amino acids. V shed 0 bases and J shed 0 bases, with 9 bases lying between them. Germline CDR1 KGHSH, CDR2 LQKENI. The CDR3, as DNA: TGTGCCAGCTCACCACCCCAGGGCCGCTCTGGAAACACCATATATTTT. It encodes CASSPPQGRSGNTIYF.

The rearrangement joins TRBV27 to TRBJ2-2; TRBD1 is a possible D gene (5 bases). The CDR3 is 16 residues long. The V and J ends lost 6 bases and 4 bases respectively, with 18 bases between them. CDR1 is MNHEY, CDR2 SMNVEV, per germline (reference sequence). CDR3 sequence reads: CASSTKIYQGTGELFF. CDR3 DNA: TGTGCCAGCAGCACTAAAATTTATCAGGGCACCGGGGAGCTGTTTTTT.

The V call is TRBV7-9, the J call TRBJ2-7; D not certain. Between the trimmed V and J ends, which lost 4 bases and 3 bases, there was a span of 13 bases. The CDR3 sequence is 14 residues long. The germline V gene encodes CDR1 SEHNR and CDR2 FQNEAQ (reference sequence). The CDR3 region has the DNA TGTGCCAGCAGCTCCGGTCCGGTACTCTACGAGCAGTACTTC. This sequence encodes CASSSGPVLYEQYF.

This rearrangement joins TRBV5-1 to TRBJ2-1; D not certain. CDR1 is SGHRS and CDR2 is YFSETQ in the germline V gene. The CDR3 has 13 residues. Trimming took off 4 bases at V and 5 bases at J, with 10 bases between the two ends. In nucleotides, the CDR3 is TGCGCCAGCAGCGACAACGGTAACAATGAGCAGTTCTTC. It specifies CASSDNGNNEQFF.

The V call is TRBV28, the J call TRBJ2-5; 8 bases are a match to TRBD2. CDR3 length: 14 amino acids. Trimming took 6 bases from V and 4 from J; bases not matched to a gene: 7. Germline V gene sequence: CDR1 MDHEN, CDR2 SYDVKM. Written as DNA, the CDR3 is TGTGCCAGCAGCCACGGGACTAGTTTAGAGACCCAGTACTTC. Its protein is CASSHGTSLETQYF.

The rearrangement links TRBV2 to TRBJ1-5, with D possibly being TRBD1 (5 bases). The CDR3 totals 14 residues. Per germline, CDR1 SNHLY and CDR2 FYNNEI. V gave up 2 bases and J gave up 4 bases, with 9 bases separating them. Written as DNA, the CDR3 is TGTGCCAGCAGTGAAACGGACAAAAATCAGCCCCAGCATTTT. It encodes CASSETDKNQPQHF.

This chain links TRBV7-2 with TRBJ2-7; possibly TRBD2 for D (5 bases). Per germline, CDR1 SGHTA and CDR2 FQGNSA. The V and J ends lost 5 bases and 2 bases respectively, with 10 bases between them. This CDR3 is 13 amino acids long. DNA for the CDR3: TGTGCCAGCAGCCTGGAAGCGGCCTACGAGCAGTACTTC. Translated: CASSLEAAYEQYF.

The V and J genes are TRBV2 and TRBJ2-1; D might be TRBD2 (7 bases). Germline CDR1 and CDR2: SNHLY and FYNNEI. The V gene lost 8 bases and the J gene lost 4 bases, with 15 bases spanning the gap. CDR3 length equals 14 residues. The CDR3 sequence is CASRGAETYNEQFF. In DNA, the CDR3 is TGTGCCAGCCGGGGGGCCGAGACTTACAATGAGCAGTTCTTC.

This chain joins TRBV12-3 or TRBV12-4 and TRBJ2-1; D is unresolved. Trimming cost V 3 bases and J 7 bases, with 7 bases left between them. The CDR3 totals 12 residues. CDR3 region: CASSFSVNEQFF. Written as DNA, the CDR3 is TGTGCCAGCAGTTTCTCTGTTAATGAGCAGTTCTTC.

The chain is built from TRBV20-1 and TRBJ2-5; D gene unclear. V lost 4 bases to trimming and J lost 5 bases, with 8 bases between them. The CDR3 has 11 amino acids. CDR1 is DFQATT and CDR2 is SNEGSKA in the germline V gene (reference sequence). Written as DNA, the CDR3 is TGCAGTGCTACTGTAATTGAGACCCAGTACTTC. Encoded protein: CSATVIETQYF.

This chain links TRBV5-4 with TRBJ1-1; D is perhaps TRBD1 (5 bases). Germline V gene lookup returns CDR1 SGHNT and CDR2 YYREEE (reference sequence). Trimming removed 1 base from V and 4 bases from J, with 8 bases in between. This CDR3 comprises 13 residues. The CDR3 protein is CASSLQGGTEAFF. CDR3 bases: TGTGCCAGCAGCTTGCAGGGAGGCACTGAAGCTTTCTTT.

The CDR3 sequence: CASSFDFPNTEAFF. CDR3 DNA sequence: TGTGCCAGCAGCTTCGACTTCCCGAACACTGAAGCTTTCTTT. The chain is built from TRBV7-9 and TRBJ1-1, with D hard to call. The ends were cut back, 3 bases at V and 1 base at J, with 9 bases in the middle. The CDR3 is 14 amino acids. Germline V lookup: CDR1 SEHNR, CDR2 FQNEAQ (reference sequence).

The CDR3 DNA is TGTGCCAGCAGTAACAGTCTCCGCTACACCTTC. As protein: CASSNSLRYTF. This sequence joins TRBV28 and TRBJ1-2; D remains ambiguous. The V gene's germline CDR1 is MDHEN and CDR2 SYDVKM. The CDR3 is 11 amino acids. Trimming removed 5 bases at V and 9 bases at J, with 10 bases between.

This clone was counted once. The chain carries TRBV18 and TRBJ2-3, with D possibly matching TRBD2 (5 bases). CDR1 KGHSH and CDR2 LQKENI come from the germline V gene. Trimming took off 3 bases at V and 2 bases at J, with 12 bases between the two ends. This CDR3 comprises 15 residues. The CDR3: CASSPGSADTDTQYF. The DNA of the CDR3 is TGTGCCAGCTCACCGGGCTCAGCGGACACAGATACGCAGTATTTT. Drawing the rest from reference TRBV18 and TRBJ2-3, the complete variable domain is NAGVMQNPRHLVRRRGQEARLRCSPMKGHSHVYWYRQLPEEGLKFMVYLQKENIIDESGMPKERFSAEFPKEGPSILRIQQVVRGDSAAYFCASSPGSADTDTQYFGPGTRLTVL.